The 32 T cell receptor beta chains reported below all come from one sample, sequenced in a study of early T cells in non-severe SARS-CoV-2 infection. A single record per CDR3 protein comes from TCRdb applying MiXCR to the 5' RACE reads. Seen here are tens of thousands of distinct CDR3 sequences, about 8% observed once, and the top ten hold 10% to 13%. Sequenced here: whole blood, sampled at baseline. The receptors were gathered from an adult who was a healthcare worker with PCR-confirmed SARS-CoV-2 infection or an uninfected control (not recorded which).

This clonotype was recorded a few times. The chain has TRBV20-1 and TRBJ2-1, with 13 bases matching TRBD2. The ends lost 5 bases at V and 9 bases at J; junction bases unmatched: 10. Germline CDR1 DFQATT, CDR2 SNEGSKA (reference sequence). The CDR3 sequence is 15 residues long. DNA for the CDR3: TGCAGTGCTTTAAGGCCGGGACTAGCGGGATCTGAGCAGTTCTTC. Protein product: CSALRPGLAGSEQFF.

This clonotype was picked up a small number of times. V usage is TRBV6-5 and J usage is TRBJ2-3; 7 bases are a match to TRBD1. CDR3 size: 15 residues. Germline V CDR1 and CDR2: MNHEY, SVGAGI. V shed 5 bases, J shed 2 bases, and the junction held 7 bases outside the gene matches. CDR3 nucleotides: TGTGCCAGCAGTCCCCGACAGGGTCACACAGATACGCAGTATTTT. Translation gives CASSPRQGHTDTQYF.

The V and J genes are TRBV2 and TRBJ1-2, with 9 positions matching TRBD1. Germline V gene sequence: CDR1 SNHLY, CDR2 FYNNEI. CDR3 length: 13 amino acids. J lost 5 bases, V lost 10 bases, and 8 bases had no gene match. The CDR3 bases are TGTGCCACCGAGGGACAGGGCAAATATGGCTACACCTTC. Amino acids: CATEGQGKYGYTF.

The chain has TRBV7-8 and TRBJ2-5; D remains unclear. Trimming shortened V by 3 bases and J by 9 bases, and 17 bases separated the two germline ends. CDR1 and CDR2 (germline): SGHVS, FQNEAQ. There are 14 residues in the CDR3. CDR3 in amino acids: CASSFRLDRTAQYF. CDR3 coding DNA: TGTGCCAGCAGCTTTAGGCTAGACCGAACGGCCCAGTACTTC.

This clonotype was seen many times. The genes are TRBV7-9 and TRBJ2-1; a possible D gene is TRBD2 (6 bases). V lost 2 bases and J lost 7, with 15 bases in between. CDR1 is SEHNR and CDR2 is FQNEAQ in the germline V gene (reference sequence). This CDR3 comprises 15 residues. The CDR3 DNA follows: TGTGCCAGCAGCTTACCCACTAGCCAGAATAATGAGCAGTTCTTC. This encodes CASSLPTSQNNEQFF.

This clonotype was detected a few times. V gene TRBV6-6 combines with J gene TRBJ2-2; D gene uncertain. Germline CDR1 and CDR2: MNHNY and SVGAGI (reference sequence). There are 15 residues in the CDR3. Trimming removed 2 bases from V and 3 bases from J, with 10 bases in between. The CDR3 DNA reads TGTGCCAGCAGTTACCGGATACCAGACACCGGGGAGCTGTTTTTT. Translation: CASSYRIPDTGELFF.

The chain is built from TRBV19 and TRBJ2-7; D ambiguous. With 3 bases removed from V and 0 bases from J, the gap between germline ends came to 12 bases. Germline assignment: CDR1 LNHDA and CDR2 SQIVND (reference sequence). The CDR3 has 15 residues. The CDR3 loop is CASSMIDTLSYEQYF. CDR3 DNA sequence: TGTGCCAGTAGTATGATTGACACCCTCTCCTACGAGCAGTACTTC. The variable domain in full, completed from reference TRBV19 and TRBJ2-7, reads DGGITQSPKYLFRKEGQNVTLSCEQNLNHDAMYWYRQDPGQGLRLIYYSQIVNDFQKGDIAEGYSVSREKKESFPLTVTSAQKNPTAFYLCASSMIDTLSYEQYFGPGTRLTVT.

This clonotype was observed a few times. The chain recombines TRBV11-2 with TRBJ2-1, with 9 bases matching TRBD2. CDR3 size: 14 residues. Germline assignment: CDR1 SGHAT and CDR2 FQNNGV. V dropped 10 bases and J dropped 1; count of bases not matched to a gene: 5. The CDR3 DNA follows: TGTGCCACCACTCTAGCGGGATCCTACAATGAGCAGTTCTTC. Translation gives CATTLAGSYNEQFF.

At least ten counts were recorded for this clonotype. The chain uses TRBV7-8 and TRBJ2-7, with a possible D match to TRBD2 (5 bases). CDR3 length equals 16 residues. The V gene's germline CDR1 is SGHVS and CDR2 FQNEAQ. V lost 5 bases, J lost 7 bases, and 24 bases lay in between. This CDR3 reads CASSPNLVVDGGEQYF. The CDR3 nucleotides are TGTGCCAGCAGCCCGAACTTAGTGGTGGACGGAGGAGAGCAGTACTTC.

V usage is TRBV7-9 and J usage is TRBJ2-1; 7 positions match TRBD2. Germline values: CDR1 SEHNR, CDR2 FQNEAQ (reference sequence). This CDR3 has 16 amino acids. V shed 5 bases, J shed 6 bases, and the junction held 13 bases outside the gene matches. CDR3 DNA: TGTGCCAGCAGCCCTAGCTGGCTAGCGGACACCAATGAGCAGTTCTTC. It yields the protein CASSPSWLADTNEQFF.

There are many counts of this clonotype. The rearrangement links TRBV27 to TRBJ1-1, with TRBD1 as a possible D gene (5 bases). Germline lookup yields CDR1 MNHEY and CDR2 SMNVEV (reference sequence). V dropped 5 bases and J dropped 3 bases, with 10 bases sitting between them. The CDR3 runs 13 residues. CDR3 residues: CASSPSGYTEAFF. CDR3 bases: TGTGCCAGCAGTCCCTCAGGGTACACTGAAGCTTTCTTT.

This clonotype turned up a few times. V usage is TRBV24-1 and J usage is TRBJ2-1, with TRBD2 matching 8 bases. The CDR3 totals 13 residues. J gave up 6 bases and V 7 bases, and 4 bases lay outside the gene matches. The germline V gene has CDR1 KGHDR and CDR2 SFDVKD. The CDR3 DNA reads as TGTGCCACCAGCCGTAGCGGGGTCAATGAGCAGTTCTTC. Protein: CATSRSGVNEQFF.

This clonotype came up many times. This rearrangement joins TRBV29-1 to TRBJ1-2; D is unclear. The CDR3 covers 13 residues. CDR1 SQVTM and CDR2 ANQGSEA come from the germline V gene. Trimming removed 1 base from V and 7 bases from J, with 13 bases in between. CDR3 protein: CSVEVPGLGGYTF. CDR3 DNA: TGCAGCGTTGAAGTGCCGGGATTGGGTGGCTACACCTTC.

In this sample, this clonotype turned up many times. The gene calls are TRBV24-1 and TRBJ2-1, with D tentatively TRBD1 or TRBD2 (5 bases each). Trimming took 3 bases from V and 6 from J, leaving 11 bases between them. The CDR3 loop spans 14 amino acids. CDR1 is KGHDR, CDR2 SFDVKD, per germline. CDR3 sequence (DNA): TGTGCCACCAGTGATCCGGGACGGACCAATGAGCAGTTCTTC. Residues: CATSDPGRTNEQFF.

This chain connects TRBV7-2 to TRBJ2-7; TRBD2 aligns across 11 bases. There are 16 residues in the CDR3. The germline gives CDR1 SGHTA, CDR2 FQGNSA. V lost 5 bases and J lost 3; bases outside the gene matches: 9. The CDR3 is CASSPSGTSGIYEQYF. DNA of the CDR3: TGTGCCAGCAGCCCTTCAGGGACTAGCGGTATCTACGAGCAGTACTTC.

This clonotype has at least ten counts. The chain employs TRBV9 and TRBJ2-1; the D gene is possibly TRBD2 (5 bases). V was shortened by 6 bases and J by 0 bases, with 16 bases between the two germline ends. Looked up from germline, CDR1 is SGDLS and CDR2 is YYNGEE. The length of the CDR3 is 16 residues. The DNA of the CDR3 is TGTGCCAGCAACCCCTTCGGAGGAAGCTCCTACAATGAGCAGTTCTTC. It is translated as CASNPFGGSSYNEQFF.

This clonotype was seen only a few times. This rearrangement joins TRBV24-1 to TRBJ2-7; tentatively, D is TRBD2 (5 bases). CDR3 length equals 22 residues. The germline V gene encodes CDR1 KGHDR and CDR2 SFDVKD. V lost 10 bases, J lost 0 bases, and 39 bases lay in between. The CDR3 reads CATAYTSGGTKLQPSSSYEQYF. Here the CDR3 DNA reads TGTGCCACAGCCTATACCAGTGGAGGCACTAAGTTACAGCCCAGCAGCTCCTACGAGCAGTACTTC.

This clonotype was counted at least ten times. The chain employs TRBV12-3 or TRBV12-4 and TRBJ2-1, with 7 bases fitting TRBD2. The CDR3 runs 15 residues. After removal of 2 bases from V and 1 base from J, the junction contained 2 bases not matched to a gene. This chain's CDR3 is CASSLSGGSYNEQFF. DNA for the CDR3: TGTGCCAGCAGTTTATCGGGAGGTTCCTACAATGAGCAGTTCTTC.

This clonotype showed up many times. The rearrangement uses TRBV12-3 or TRBV12-4 and TRBJ1-1, with a weak D call TRBD1 (6 bases). Trimming removed 3 bases from V and 6 bases from J, with 17 bases in between. The length of the CDR3 is 15 residues. CDR3: CASSLGHSRPPEAFF. DNA of the CDR3: TGTGCCAGCAGTTTGGGACACTCACGACCCCCTGAAGCTTTCTTT.

This clonotype has at least ten counts. The V call is TRBV27, the J call TRBJ2-7; D is uncertain. V dropped 3 bases and J dropped 1 base, with 7 bases sitting between them. Germline CDR1 and CDR2: MNHEY and SMNVEV (reference sequence). The CDR3 has 13 amino acids. For the CDR3, the DNA is TGTGCCAGCAGTTTGGCGGCTTCCTACGAGCAGTACTTC. Its translation: CASSLAASYEQYF.

The chain employs TRBV13 and TRBJ2-5; D tentatively fits TRBD1 or TRBD2 (5 bases each). V lost 2 bases and J 4 bases, leaving 14 bases between the germline ends. CDR3 size: 15 residues. Per germline, CDR1 PRHDT and CDR2 FYEKMQ (reference sequence). CDR3 nucleotide sequence: TGTGCCAGCAGCTTAATCAAAGAGGGGCTAGAGACCCAGTACTTC. It codes for CASSLIKEGLETQYF.

The chain recombines TRBV6-5 with TRBJ2-1; tentative D call: TRBD2 (5 bases). CDR1 MNHEY and CDR2 SVGAGI come from the germline V gene. This CDR3 has 15 residues. V gave up 0 bases and J gave up 2 bases, with 8 bases separating them. The CDR3 loop is CASSYSSGAYNEQFF. The CDR3 DNA follows: TGTGCCAGCAGTTACTCCTCCGGGGCCTACAATGAGCAGTTCTTC.

This clonotype was observed a handful of times. CDR3 region: CASSFQGGGEQYF. The CDR3 bases are TGTGCCAGCAGTTTCCAGGGCGGGGGCGAGCAGTACTTC. The chain carries TRBV27 and TRBJ2-7, with TRBD2 identical over 7 bases. Germline-derived CDR1 and CDR2 are MNHEY and SMNVEV (reference sequence). The CDR3 extends over 13 amino acids. Trimming cost V 3 bases and J 6 bases; bases outside gene matches: 5.

The CDR3 is CSARGTGGVGLKGEETQYF. The CDR3 coding sequence is TGCAGTGCTAGAGGGACAGGGGGCGTTGGATTAAAAGGCGAAGAGACCCAGTACTTC. This chain connects TRBV20-1 to TRBJ2-5; 11 bases align to TRBD1. CDR3 length: 19 amino acids. V shed 1 base, J shed 3 bases, and the junction held 16 bases outside the gene matches. Germline-derived CDR1 and CDR2 are DFQATT and SNEGSKA (reference sequence).

This clonotype was detected a few times. The gene calls are TRBV6-5 and TRBJ2-7; 12 bases align to TRBD2. V lost 2 bases and J lost 7; bases outside the gene matches: 6. CDR3 length equals 15 residues. Germline V gene data show CDR1 as MNHEY and CDR2 as SVGAGI. CDR3 loop: CASSYPTSGSGEQYF. The DNA of the CDR3 is TGTGCCAGCAGTTACCCGACTAGCGGGAGTGGTGAGCAGTACTTC.

This clonotype came up many times. The chain employs TRBV28 and TRBJ2-1; TRBD2 matches 14 bases. With 0 bases clipped from V and 0 bases from J, the junction kept 1 base outside the gene matches. The CDR3 is 18 amino acids. Germline-derived CDR1 and CDR2 are MDHEN and SYDVKM. This CDR3 is CASSLWGLAGASYNEQFF. The CDR3 nucleotides are TGTGCCAGCAGTTTATGGGGACTAGCGGGAGCCTCCTACAATGAGCAGTTCTTC.

This clonotype was seen a few times. The chain couples TRBV28 to TRBJ2-1; 7 bases map to TRBD2. The germline V gene has CDR1 MDHEN and CDR2 SYDVKM. CDR3 length: 18 residues. With 2 bases clipped from V and 4 bases from J, the junction kept 14 bases outside the gene matches. The CDR3 sequence: CASSLGAGAAPEYNEQFF. The CDR3 DNA is TGTGCCAGCAGTTTAGGGGCGGGAGCCGCCCCGGAGTACAATGAGCAGTTCTTC.

The rearrangement uses TRBV5-1 and TRBJ1-5; a possible D gene is TRBD1 (5 bases). This CDR3 has 14 amino acids. The V gene's germline CDR1 is SGHRS and CDR2 YFSETQ. The V end lost 2 bases, the J end lost 5 bases, and 11 bases lay between the germline ends. The CDR3 reads CASSLGRGDQPQHF. The CDR3 DNA sequence: TGCGCCAGCAGCTTAGGACGGGGGGATCAGCCCCAGCATTTT.

This clonotype was counted a few times. One end of the junction varies from germline; a read error may be responsible. The V gene is TRBV20-1, the J gene TRBJ2-7, with TRBD2 matching 8 bases. Germline CDR1 reads DFQATT; CDR2 reads SNEGSKA (reference sequence). This CDR3 has 14 residues. The CDR3 region is CSARGGTSRYEQYF. The DNA of the CDR3 is TGCAGTGCGAGAGGTGGGACTAGTCGCTACGAGCAGTACTTC.

The chain is built from TRBV20-1 and TRBJ2-3, with a weak D call TRBD2 (5 bases). With 2 bases removed from V and 7 bases from J, the gap between germline ends came to 16 bases. This CDR3 region has 14 residues. Germline V lookup: CDR1 DFQATT, CDR2 SNEGSKA (reference sequence). The CDR3 protein is CSARPRVLENTQYF. The CDR3 region has the DNA TGCAGTGCTAGACCGCGGGTTCTTGAGAATACGCAGTATTTT.

This clonotype was counted ten times or more. The chain couples TRBV6-4 to TRBJ2-7; tentatively, D is TRBD1 (6 bases). The CDR3 consists of 14 residues. V lost 2 bases, J lost 0 bases, and 8 bases lay in between. CDR1 is MRHNA and CDR2 is SNTAGT in the germline V gene. CDR3 coding DNA: TGTGCCAGCAGTGACGGACAGAGCTCCTACGAGCAGTACTTC. This translates into CASSDGQSSYEQYF.

This clonotype was found a few times. The chain joins TRBV7-8 to TRBJ2-1, with 8 bases aligning to TRBD1. The CDR3 runs to 16 residues. The V segment lost 6 bases and the J segment 0 bases; nucleotides outside the gene matches: 7. CDR1 SGHVS and CDR2 FQNEAQ come from the germline V gene. CDR3 sequence reads: CASRSSGQGSYNEQFF. CDR3 nucleotide sequence: TGTGCCAGCAGGTCCAGCGGACAGGGCTCCTACAATGAGCAGTTCTTC.